This TCR beta chain comes out of a study of T cells in Graves' hyperthyroidism and ophthalmopathy. A remark on this clonotype: The target antigen is unknown.

Overall study results and limits: The authors' 13 V-J model separated ophthalmopathy from stable hyperthyroidism. Blood shared most expanded thyroid clonotypes above 0.001. Ophthalmopathy, as predicted by the model, came a median about six months after the prediction.

Template material for amplifying TCR beta CDR3 regions consisted of RNA transcripts. The HTBI set primed first-round TCR CDR3 RT-PCR. TCRdb redid the calling of the multiplex PCR reads with MiXCR, one entry per CDR3 protein. The table shows about 200,000 distinct CDR3 sequences, with about 17% occurring only once. This CDR3 comprises 19 residues. The germline CDR1 and CDR2 sequences are SGHRS and YFSETQ. V dropped 1 base and J dropped 1 base, with 18 bases sitting between them. The chain carries TRBV5-1 and TRBJ2-6, with D unresolved. The TCR originated in a woman between 50 and 59 years old with Graves' hyperthyroidism. Sequencing input: blood. The CDR3 DNA sequence: TGCGCCAGCAGCTTGACAAGGGATTGGGTAGTGTCTGGGGCCAACGTCCTGACTTTC. Its translation: CASSLTRDWVVSGANVLTF.